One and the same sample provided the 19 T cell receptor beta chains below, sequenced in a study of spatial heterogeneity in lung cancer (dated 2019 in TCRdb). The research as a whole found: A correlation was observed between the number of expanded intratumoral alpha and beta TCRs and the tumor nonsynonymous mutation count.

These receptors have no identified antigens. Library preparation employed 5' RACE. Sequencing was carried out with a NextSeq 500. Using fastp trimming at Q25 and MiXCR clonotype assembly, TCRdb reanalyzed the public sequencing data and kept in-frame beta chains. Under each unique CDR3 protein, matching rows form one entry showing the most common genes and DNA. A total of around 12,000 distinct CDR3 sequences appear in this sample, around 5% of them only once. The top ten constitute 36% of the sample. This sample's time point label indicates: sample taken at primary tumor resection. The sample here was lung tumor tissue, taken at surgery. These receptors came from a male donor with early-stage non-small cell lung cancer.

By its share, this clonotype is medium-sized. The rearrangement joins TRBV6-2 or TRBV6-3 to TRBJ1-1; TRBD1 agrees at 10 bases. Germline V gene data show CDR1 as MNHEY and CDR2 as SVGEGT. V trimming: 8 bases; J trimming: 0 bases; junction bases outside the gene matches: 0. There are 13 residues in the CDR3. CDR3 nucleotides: TGTGCCAGCGGGACAGGGGTGAACACTGAAGCTTTCTTT. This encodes CASGTGVNTEAFF.

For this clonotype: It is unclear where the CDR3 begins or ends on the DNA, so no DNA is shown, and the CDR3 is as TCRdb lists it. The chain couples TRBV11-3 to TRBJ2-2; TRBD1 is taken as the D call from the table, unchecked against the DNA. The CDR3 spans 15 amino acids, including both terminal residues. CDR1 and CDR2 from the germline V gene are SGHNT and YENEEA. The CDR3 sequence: CASSPGPLRAGELFF.

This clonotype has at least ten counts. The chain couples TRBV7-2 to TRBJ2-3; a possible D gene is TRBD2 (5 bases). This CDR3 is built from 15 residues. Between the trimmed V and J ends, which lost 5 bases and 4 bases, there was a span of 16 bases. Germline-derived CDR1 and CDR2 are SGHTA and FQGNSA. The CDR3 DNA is TGTGCCAGCAGCGACCAGAGGGCCTCGGCAGATACGCAGTATTTT. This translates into CASSDQRASADTQYF.

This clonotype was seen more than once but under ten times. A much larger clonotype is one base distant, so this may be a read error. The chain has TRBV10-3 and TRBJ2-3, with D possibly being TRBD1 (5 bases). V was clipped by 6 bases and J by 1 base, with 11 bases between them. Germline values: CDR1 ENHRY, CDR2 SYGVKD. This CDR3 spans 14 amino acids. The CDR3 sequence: CAISLTVRTDTQYF. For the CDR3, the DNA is TGTGCCATCAGCCTGACAGTCCGCACAGATACGCAGTATTTT.

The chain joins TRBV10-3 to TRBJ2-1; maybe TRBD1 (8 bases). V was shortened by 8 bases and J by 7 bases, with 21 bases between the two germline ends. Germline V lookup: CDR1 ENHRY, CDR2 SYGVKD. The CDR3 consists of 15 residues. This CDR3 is CAIAGGGGAENEQFF. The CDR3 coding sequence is TGTGCCATCGCAGGGGGCGGGGGCGCGGAAAATGAGCAGTTCTTC.

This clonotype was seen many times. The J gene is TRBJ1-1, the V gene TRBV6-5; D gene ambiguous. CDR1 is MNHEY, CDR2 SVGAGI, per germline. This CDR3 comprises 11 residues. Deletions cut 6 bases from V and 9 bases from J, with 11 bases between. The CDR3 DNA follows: TGTGCCAGCAGGGGCCAAAAAAAAGCTTTCTTT. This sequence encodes CASRGQKKAFF.

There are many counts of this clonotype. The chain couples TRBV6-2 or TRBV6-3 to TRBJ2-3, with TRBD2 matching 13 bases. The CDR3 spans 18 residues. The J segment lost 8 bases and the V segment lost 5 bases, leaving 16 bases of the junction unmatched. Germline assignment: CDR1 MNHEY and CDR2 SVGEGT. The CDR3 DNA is TGTGCCAGCAGTACCACGACTAGCGGGGGGCTGAACGGTGGTACGCAGTATTTT. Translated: CASSTTTSGGLNGGTQYF.

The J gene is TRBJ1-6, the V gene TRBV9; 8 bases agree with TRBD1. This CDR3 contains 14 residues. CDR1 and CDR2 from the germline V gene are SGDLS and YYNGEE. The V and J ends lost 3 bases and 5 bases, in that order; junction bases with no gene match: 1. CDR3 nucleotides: TGTGCCAGCAGCGAACAGGGGGATAATTCACCCCTCCACTTT. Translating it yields CASSEQGDNSPLHF.

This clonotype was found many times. CDR3 region: CASSLPNREKLFF. CDR3 nucleotide sequence: TGTGCCAGCAGCCTCCCTAACAGGGAAAAACTGTTTTTT. The rearrangement links TRBV12-3 or TRBV12-4 to TRBJ1-4, with a tentative D call TRBD1 (5 bases). The CDR3 has 13 residues. The V end was cut by 6 bases, the J end by 8 bases, with 13 bases between.

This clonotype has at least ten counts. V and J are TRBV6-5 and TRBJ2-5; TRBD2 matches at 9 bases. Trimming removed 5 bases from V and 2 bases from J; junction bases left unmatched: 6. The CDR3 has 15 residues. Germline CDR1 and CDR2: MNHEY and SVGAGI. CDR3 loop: CASSPEAGGQETQYF. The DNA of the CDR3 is TGTGCCAGCAGTCCTGAGGCGGGAGGGCAAGAGACCCAGTACTTC.

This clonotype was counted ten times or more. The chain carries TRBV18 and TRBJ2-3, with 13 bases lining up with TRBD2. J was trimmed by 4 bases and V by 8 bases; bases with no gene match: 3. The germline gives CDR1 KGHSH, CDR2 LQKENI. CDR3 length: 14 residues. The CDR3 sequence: CASRTSGSPDTQYF. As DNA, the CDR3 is TGTGCCAGCAGGACTAGCGGGAGCCCAGATACGCAGTATTTT. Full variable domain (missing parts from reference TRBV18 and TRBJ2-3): NAGVMQNPRHLVRRRGQEARLRCSPMKGHSHVYWYRQLPEEGLKFMVYLQKENIIDESGMPKERFSAEFPKEGPSILRIQQVVRGDSAAYFCASRTSGSPDTQYFGPGTRLTVL.

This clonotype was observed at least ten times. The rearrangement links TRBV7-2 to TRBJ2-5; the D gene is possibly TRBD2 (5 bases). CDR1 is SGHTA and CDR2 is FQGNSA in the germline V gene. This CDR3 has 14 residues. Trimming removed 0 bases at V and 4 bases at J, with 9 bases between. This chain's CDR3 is CASSLAGEVETQYF. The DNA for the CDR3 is TGTGCCAGCAGCTTAGCGGGAGAGGTAGAGACCCAGTACTTC. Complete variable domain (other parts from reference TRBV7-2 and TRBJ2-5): GAGVSQSPSNKVTEKGKDVELRCDPISGHTALYWYRQSLGQGLEFLIYFQGNSAPDKSGLPSDRFSAERTGGSVSTLTIQRTQQEDSAVYLCASSLAGEVETQYFGPGTRLLVL.

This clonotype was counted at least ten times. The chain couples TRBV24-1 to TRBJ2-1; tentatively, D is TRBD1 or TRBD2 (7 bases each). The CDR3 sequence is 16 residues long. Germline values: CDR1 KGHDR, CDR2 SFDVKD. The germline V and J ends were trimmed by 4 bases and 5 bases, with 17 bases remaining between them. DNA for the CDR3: TGTGCCACCAGTGACTCAGGGGGACTACCCAACAATGAGCAGTTCTTC. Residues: CATSDSGGLPNNEQFF.

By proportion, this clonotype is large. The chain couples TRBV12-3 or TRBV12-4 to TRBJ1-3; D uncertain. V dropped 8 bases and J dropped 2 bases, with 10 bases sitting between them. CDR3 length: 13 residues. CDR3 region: CASLAETGNTIYF. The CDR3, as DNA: TGTGCCAGCCTGGCCGAGACTGGAAACACCATATATTTT.

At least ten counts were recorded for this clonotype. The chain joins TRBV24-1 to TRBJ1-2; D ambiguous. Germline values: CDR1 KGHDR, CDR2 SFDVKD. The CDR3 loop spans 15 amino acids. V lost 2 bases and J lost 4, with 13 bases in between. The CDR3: CATSDSSRGLYGYTF. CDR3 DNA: TGTGCCACCAGTGATTCAAGCCGTGGGCTCTATGGCTACACCTTC.

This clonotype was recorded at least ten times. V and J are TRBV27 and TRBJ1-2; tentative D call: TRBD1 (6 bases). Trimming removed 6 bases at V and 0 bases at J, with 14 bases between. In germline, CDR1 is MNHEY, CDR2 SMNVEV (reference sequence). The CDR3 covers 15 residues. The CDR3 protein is CASRRGGLTNYGYTF. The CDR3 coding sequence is TGTGCCAGCAGGCGAGGGGGTTTAACTAACTATGGCTACACCTTC.

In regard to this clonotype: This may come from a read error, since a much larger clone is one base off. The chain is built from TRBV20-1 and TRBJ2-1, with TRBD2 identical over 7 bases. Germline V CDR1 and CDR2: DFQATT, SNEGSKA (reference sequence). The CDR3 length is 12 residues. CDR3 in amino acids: CSATQSGNEQLF. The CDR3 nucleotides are TGCAGTGCCACCCAGAGCGGGAATGAGCAGTTATTC.

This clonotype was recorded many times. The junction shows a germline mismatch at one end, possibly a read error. DNA of the CDR3: TGTGCTAGCAGCTTAAGGGCAGGCTTCAGTGAGCAGTTCTTC. Its protein product is CASSLRAGFSEQFF. The V call is TRBV7-7, the J call TRBJ2-1; D not certain. The CDR3 has 14 amino acids. CDR1 and CDR2 from the germline V gene are SSHAT and FNYEAQ (reference sequence).

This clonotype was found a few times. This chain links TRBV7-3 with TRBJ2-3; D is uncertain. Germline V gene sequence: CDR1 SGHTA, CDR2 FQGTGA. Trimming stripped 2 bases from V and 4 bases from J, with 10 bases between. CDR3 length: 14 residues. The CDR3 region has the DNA TGTGCCAGCAGCTTAGGAATCCCCCCAGATACGCAGTATTTT. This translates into CASSLGIPPDTQYF.